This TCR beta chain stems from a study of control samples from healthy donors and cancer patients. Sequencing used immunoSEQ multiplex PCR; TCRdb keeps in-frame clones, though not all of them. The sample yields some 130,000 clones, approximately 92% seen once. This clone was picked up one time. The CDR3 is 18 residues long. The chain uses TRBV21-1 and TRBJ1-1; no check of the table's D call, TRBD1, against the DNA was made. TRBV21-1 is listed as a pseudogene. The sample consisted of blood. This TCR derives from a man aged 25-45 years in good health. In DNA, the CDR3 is TGTGCCAGCAGCAAATTTCCCAGGGGGCAAGGGTTTGGCACTGAAGCTTTCTTT. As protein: CASSKFPRGQGFGTEAFF.